The T cell receptor beta chain described here comes from a study of blood T cell repertoires in COVID-19. Study summary: Researchers got acute and convalescent COVID-19 samples from the United States, Italy and Spain. Sources were T cells, B-cell-depleted T cells, or PBMCs; the material itself was cDNA or gDNA.

The CDR3 has 17 amino acids. Germline V gene sequence: CDR1 SGHKS, CDR2 YYEKEE (reference sequence). With 0 bases clipped from V and 8 bases from J, the junction kept 14 bases outside the gene matches. Per the authors' pipeline: Using reference gene primer amplification, nucleated cell counts were estimated. Method: immunoSEQ multiplex PCR; TCRdb's copy keeps in-frame clones and lacks some. V, J and clone size are those of that table, while D and trimming were read from the DNA. The table includes roughly 200,000 clones, approximately 89% detected once. Donors were grouped by their self-reported clinical history.

This sequence joins TRBV5-5 and TRBJ2-1; 7 bases map to TRBD2. The sequenced material came from PBMCs or T cells enriched from blood (not recorded which). This clonotype originated in a middle-aged woman with acute COVID-19. This CDR3 reads CASSLELGGTARDEQFF. CDR3 nucleotides: TGTGCCAGCAGCTTGGAATTGGGGGGGACGGCTAGGGATGAGCAGTTCTTC.